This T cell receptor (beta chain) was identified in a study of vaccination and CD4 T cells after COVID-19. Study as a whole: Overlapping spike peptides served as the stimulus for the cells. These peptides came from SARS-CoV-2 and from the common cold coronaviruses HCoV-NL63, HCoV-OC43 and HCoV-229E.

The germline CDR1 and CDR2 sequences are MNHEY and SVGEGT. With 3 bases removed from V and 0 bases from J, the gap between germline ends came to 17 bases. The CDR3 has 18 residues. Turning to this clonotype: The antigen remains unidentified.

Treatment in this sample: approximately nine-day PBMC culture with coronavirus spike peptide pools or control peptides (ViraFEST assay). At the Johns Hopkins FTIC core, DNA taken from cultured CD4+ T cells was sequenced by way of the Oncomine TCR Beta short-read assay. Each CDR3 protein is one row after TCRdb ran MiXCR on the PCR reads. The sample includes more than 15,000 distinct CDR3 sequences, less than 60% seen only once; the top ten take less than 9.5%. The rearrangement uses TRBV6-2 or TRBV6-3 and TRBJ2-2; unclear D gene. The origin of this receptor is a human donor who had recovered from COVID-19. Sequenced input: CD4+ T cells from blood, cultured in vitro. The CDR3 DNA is TGTGCCAGCAGTTATAGGTATTTTGGCGATACGAACACCGGGGAGCTGTTTTTT. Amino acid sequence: CASSYRYFGDTNTGELFF.